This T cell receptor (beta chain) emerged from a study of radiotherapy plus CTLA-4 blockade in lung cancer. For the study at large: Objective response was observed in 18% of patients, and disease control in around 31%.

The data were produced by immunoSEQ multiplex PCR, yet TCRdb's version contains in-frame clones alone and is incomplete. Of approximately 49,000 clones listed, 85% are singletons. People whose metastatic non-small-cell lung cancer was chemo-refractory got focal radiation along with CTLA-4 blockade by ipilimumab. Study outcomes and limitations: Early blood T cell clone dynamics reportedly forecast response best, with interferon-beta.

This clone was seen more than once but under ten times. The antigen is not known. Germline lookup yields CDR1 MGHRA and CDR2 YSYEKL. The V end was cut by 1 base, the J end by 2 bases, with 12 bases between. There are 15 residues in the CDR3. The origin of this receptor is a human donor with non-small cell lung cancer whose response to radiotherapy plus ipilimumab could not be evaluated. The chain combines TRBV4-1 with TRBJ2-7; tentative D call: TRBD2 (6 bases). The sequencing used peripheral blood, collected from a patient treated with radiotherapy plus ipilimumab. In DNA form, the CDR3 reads TGCGCCAGCAGCCAAGGGAGTAGCGGCACCTACGAGCAGTACTTC. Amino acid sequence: CASSQGSSGTYEQYF.